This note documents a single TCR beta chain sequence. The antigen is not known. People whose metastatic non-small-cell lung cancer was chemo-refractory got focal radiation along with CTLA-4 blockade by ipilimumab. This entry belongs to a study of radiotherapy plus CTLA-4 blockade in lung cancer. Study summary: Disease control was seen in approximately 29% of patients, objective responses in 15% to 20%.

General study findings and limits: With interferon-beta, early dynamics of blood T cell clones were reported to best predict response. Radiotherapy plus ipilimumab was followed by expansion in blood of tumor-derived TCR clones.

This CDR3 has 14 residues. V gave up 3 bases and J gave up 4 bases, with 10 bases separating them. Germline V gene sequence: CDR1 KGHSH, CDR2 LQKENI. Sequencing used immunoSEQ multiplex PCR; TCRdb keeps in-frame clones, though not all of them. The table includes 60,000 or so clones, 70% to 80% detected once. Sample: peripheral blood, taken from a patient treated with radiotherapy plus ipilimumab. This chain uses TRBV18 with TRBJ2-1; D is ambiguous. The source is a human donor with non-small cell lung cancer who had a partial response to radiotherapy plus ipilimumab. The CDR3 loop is CASSPIGGYNEQFF. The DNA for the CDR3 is TGTGCCAGCTCACCGATCGGCGGATACAATGAGCAGTTCTTC.